The source of this T cell receptor (beta chain) is a study of blood T cells in healthy people across ages. Study-wide findings and caveats: Unsorted PBMCs ruled out conclusive naive versus antigen-experienced comparison. The long-lived group displayed more naive CD4+ cells, plus higher diversity, than the aged donors did. Percentage of naive T cells showed a strong correlation with TCR beta diversity.

Germline V CDR1 and CDR2: MDHEN, SYDVKM. The CDR3 consists of 12 residues. V lost 11 bases to trimming and J lost 4 bases, with 12 bases between them. As regards this clonotype: What it recognizes is unknown.

Alongside a J-beta primer mix, a sample-barcoded 5' primer served in a second PCR lasting roughly 7 to 11 cycles. TCRdb passed the 5' RACE reads through MiXCR, listing each CDR3 protein once. Counted here are 1.4 million to 1.5 million distinct CDR3 sequences, approximately 40% occurring once; the ten biggest clones make up 6.5% to 10%. The chain uses TRBV28 and TRBJ1-5, with no clear D. The specimen sequenced was blood. This TCR came from a young woman in good health. CDR3 sequence: CAHGRANQPQHF. In DNA, the CDR3 is TGTGCCCACGGACGGGCAAATCAGCCCCAGCATTTT.